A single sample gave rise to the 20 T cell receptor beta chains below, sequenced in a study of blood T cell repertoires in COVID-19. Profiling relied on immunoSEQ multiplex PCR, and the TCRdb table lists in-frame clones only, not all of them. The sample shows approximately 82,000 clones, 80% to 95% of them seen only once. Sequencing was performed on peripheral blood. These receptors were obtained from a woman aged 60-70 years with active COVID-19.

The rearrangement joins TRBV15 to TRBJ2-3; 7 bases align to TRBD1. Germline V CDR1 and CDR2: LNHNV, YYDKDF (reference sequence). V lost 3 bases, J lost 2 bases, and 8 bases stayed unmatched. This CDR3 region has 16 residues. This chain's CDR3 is CATSREPGTATDTQYF. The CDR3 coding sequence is TGTGCCACCAGCAGGGAGCCCGGGACAGCCACAGATACGCAGTATTTT.

The CDR3 region is CASSLIRGASGYTF. CDR3 coding DNA: TGTGCCAGCAGCTTGATTCGGGGGGCCTCTGGCTACACCTTC. The chain is built from TRBV5-6 and TRBJ1-2, with a tentative D call TRBD1 (6 bases). There are 14 residues in the CDR3. V gave up 1 base and J gave up 7 bases, with 14 bases separating them. The germline CDR1 and CDR2 sequences are SGHDT and YYEEEE.

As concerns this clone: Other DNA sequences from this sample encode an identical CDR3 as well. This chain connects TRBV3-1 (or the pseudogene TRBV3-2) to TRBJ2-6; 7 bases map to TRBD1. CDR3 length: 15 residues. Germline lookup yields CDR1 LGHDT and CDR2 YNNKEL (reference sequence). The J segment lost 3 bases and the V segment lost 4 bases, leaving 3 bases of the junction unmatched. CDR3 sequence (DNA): TGTGCCAGCAGCCCAAGGGGGCTTGGGGCCAACGTCCTGACTTTC. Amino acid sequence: CASSPRGLGANVLTF.

CDR3 residues: CATSRNGLAGVIEQFF. CDR3 sequence (DNA): TGTGCCACCAGCAGGAATGGACTAGCGGGAGTTATTGAGCAGTTCTTC. This chain joins TRBV15 and TRBJ2-1; TRBD2 aligns across 13 bases. The junction had 8 bases not matched to a gene; V was cut back by 3 bases and J by 9 bases. Germline V lookup: CDR1 LNHNV, CDR2 YYDKDF (reference sequence). The CDR3 is 16 amino acids. Combining the CDR3 with reference TRBV15 and TRBJ2-1 gives the whole variable domain DAMVIQNPRYQVTQFGKPVTLSCSQTLNHNVMYWYQQKSSQAPKLLFHYYDKDFNNEADTPDNFQSRRPNTSFCFLDIRSPGLGDTAMYLCATSRNGLAGVIEQFFGPGTRLTVL.

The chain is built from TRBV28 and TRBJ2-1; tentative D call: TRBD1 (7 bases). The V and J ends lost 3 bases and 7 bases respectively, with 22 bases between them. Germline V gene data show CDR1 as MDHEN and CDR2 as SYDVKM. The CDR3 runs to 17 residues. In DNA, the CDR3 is TGTGCCAGCAGTTTTCTTACGGGGGCAGGGGGTCGGAATGAGCAGTTCTTC. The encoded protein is CASSFLTGAGGRNEQFF.

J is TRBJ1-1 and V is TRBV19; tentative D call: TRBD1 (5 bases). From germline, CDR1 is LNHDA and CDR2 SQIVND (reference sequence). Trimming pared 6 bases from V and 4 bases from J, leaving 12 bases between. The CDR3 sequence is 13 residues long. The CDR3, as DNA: TGTGCCAGTAGCGCGGGACCCTTCACTGAAGCTTTCTTT. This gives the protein CASSAGPFTEAFF.

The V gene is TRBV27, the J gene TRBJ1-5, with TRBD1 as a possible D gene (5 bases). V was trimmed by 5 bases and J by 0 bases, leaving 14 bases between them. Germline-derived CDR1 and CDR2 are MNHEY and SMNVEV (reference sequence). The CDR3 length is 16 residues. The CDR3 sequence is CASSPTGTYSNQPQHF. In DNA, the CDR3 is TGTGCCAGCAGTCCGACCGGGACTTATAGCAATCAGCCCCAGCATTTT.

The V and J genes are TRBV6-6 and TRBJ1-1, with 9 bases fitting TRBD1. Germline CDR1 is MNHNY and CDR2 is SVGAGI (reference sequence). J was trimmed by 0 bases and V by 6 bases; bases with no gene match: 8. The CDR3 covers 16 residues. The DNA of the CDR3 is TGTGCCAGCAGCATGGGACAGGGAGAGGTGAACACTGAAGCTTTCTTT. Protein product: CASSMGQGEVNTEAFF.

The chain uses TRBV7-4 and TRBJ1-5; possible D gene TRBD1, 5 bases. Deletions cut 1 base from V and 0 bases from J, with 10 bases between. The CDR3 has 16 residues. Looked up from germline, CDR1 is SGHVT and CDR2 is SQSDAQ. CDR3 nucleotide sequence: TGTGCCAGCAGCTTAGTGGCAGGGCATAGCAATCAGCCCCAGCATTTT. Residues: CASSLVAGHSNQPQHF.

DNA of the CDR3: TGCGCCAGCAGTGAATCGCGGGGAGAGGCTTTCTTT. As protein: CASSESRGEAFF. V and J are TRBV10-1 and TRBJ1-1; D remains ambiguous. V was shortened by 3 bases and J by 11 bases, with 13 bases between the two germline ends. The CDR3 sequence is 12 residues long. The germline CDR1 and CDR2 sequences are WNHNN and SYGVQD (reference sequence).

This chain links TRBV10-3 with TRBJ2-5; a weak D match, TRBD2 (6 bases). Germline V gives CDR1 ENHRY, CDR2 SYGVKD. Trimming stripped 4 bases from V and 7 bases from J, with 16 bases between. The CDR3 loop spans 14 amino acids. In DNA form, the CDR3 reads TGTGCCATCAGTGCGTCGCAGGCGGAGGGGACCCAGTACTTC. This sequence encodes CAISASQAEGTQYF.

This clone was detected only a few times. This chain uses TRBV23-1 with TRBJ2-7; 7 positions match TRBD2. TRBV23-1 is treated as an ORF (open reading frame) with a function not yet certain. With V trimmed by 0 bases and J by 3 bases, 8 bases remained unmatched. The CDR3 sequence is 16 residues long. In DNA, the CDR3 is TGCGCCAGCAGTCAATCGGTTCGGGGGGATAACTACGAGCAGTACTTC. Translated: CASSQSVRGDNYEQYF.

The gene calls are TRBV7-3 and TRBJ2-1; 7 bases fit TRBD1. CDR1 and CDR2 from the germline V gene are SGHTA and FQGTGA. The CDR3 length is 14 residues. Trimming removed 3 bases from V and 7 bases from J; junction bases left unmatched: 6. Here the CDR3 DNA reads TGTGCCAGCAGCTTTAGACAGGGCGCGAATGAGCAGTTCTTC. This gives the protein CASSFRQGANEQFF. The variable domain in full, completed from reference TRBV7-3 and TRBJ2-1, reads GAGVSQTPSNKVTEKGKYVELRCDPISGHTALYWYRQSLGQGPEFLIYFQGTGAADDSGLPNDRFFAVRPEGSVSTLKIQRTERGDSAVYLCASSFRQGANEQFFGPGTRLTVL.

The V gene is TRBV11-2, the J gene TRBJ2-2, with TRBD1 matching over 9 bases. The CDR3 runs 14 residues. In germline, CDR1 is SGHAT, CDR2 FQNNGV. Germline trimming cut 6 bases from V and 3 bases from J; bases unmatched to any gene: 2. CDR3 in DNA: TGTGCCAGCAGGCGACAGGGGGACACCGGGGAGCTGTTTTTT. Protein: CASRRQGDTGELFF.

The CDR3 is CASSAYRGTTDTQYF. As DNA, the CDR3 is TGTGCCAGTAGTGCCTACAGGGGTACCACAGATACGCAGTATTTT. The chain links TRBV19 to TRBJ2-3; the match to TRBD1 covers 7 bases. The CDR3 length is 15 residues. Looked up from germline, CDR1 is LNHDA and CDR2 is SQIVND (reference sequence). The trim removed 5 bases at V and 2 bases at J, leaving 7 bases unmatched.

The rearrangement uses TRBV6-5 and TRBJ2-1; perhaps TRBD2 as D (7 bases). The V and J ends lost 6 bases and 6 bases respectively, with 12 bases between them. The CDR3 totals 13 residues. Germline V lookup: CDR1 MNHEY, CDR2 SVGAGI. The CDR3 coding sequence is TGTGCCAGCAGGGGTCGGGGGGCCAATGAGCAGTTCTTC. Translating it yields CASRGRGANEQFF.

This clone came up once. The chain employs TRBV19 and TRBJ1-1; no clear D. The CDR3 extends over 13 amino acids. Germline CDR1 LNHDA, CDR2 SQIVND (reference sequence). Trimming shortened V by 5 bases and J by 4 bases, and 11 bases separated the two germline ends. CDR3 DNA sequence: TGTGCCAGTAGTGGCCTTGTGGCCACTGAAGCTTTCTTT. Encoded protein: CASSGLVATEAFF.

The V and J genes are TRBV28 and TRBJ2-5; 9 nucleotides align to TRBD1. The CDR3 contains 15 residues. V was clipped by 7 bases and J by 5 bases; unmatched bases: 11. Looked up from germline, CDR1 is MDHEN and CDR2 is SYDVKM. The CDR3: CASTLGTGGGETQYF. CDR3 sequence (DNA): TGTGCCAGCACCTTAGGAACAGGGGGCGGGGAGACCCAGTACTTC. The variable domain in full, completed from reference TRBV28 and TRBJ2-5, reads DVKVTQSSRYLVKRTGEKVFLECVQDMDHENMFWYRQDPGLGLRLIYFSYDVKMKEKGDIPEGYSVSREKKERFSLILESASTNQTSMYLCASTLGTGGGETQYFGPGTRLLVL.

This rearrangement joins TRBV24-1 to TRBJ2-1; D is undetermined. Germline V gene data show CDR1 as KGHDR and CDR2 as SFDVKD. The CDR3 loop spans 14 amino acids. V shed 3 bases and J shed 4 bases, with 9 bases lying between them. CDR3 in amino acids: CATSDRLDYNEQFF. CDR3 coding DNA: TGTGCCACCAGTGATCGTCTAGATTACAATGAGCAGTTCTTC.

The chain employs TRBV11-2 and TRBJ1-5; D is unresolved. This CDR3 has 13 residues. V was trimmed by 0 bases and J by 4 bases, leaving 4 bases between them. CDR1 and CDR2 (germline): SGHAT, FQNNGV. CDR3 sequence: CASSLEQNQPQHF. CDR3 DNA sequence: TGTGCCAGCAGCTTAGAGCAGAATCAGCCCCAGCATTTT.